These 17 T cell receptor beta chains share one sample of origin, sequenced in a study of OX40 agonist ivuxolimab in advanced cancers. The protocol was immunoSEQ multiplex PCR, while the TCRdb copy is restricted to in-frame clones and leaves out a portion. The sample has about 96,000 clones, about 80% seen once; the top ten hold less than 6%. The sequencing here drew on CD4+ or CD8+ T cells sorted from blood, taken in a trial of the OX40 agonist ivuxolimab. All receptors derive from an adult with an advanced solid tumor such as melanoma, head and neck, liver or kidney cancer.

The V and J genes are TRBV5-6 and TRBJ2-7, with a weak D call TRBD1 (5 bases). Germline V gene data show CDR1 as SGHDT and CDR2 as YYEEEE. Trimming left V 1 base short and J 5 bases short, with 13 bases between. The CDR3 runs 14 residues. CDR3 amino acids: CASSLLGRADEQYF. Written as DNA, the CDR3 is TGTGCCAGCAGCTTGTTGGGCAGGGCAGACGAGCAGTACTTC.

The J gene is TRBJ1-6, the V gene TRBV4-1; 7 bases line up with TRBD1. CDR1 is MGHRA and CDR2 is YSYEKL in the germline V gene. The CDR3 sequence is 16 residues long. V dropped 1 base and J dropped 5; count of bases not matched to a gene: 5. DNA for the CDR3: TGCGCCAGCAGCCAAGTTACAGGGGCCGATAATTCACCCCTCCACTTT. Encoded protein: CASSQVTGADNSPLHF.

This chain's CDR3 is CASSEDSINEKLFF. The CDR3 bases are TGTGCCAGCAGCGAGGACAGTATTAATGAAAAACTGTTTTTT. The chain employs TRBV9 and TRBJ1-4; perhaps TRBD1 as D (6 bases). V lost 3 bases, J lost 4 bases, and 10 bases lay in between. The CDR3 consists of 14 residues. Germline CDR1 is SGDLS and CDR2 is YYNGEE.

This clone appeared a single time. This sequence joins TRBV7-2 and TRBJ2-5; 9 bases are shared with TRBD1. V trimming: 10 bases; J trimming: 5 bases; junction bases outside the gene matches: 8. The CDR3 loop spans 13 amino acids. Germline V gene lookup returns CDR1 SGHTA and CDR2 FQGNSA. Written as DNA, the CDR3 is TGTGCCACCGTACAGGGGGCGGGTGAGACCCAGTACTTC. Its protein is CATVQGAGETQYF.

The CDR3 bases are TGTGCCAGCAGCCAACTAGCGGGGGCCTCTATAGAGCAGTTCTTC. It is translated as CASSQLAGASIEQFF. The chain carries TRBV7-9 and TRBJ2-1; 11 bases agree with TRBD2. V shed 5 bases, J shed 10 bases, and the junction held 10 bases outside the gene matches. Germline loops: CDR1 SEHNR, CDR2 FQNEAQ (reference sequence). The CDR3 length is 15 residues.

The gene calls are TRBV6-1 and TRBJ1-5; D ambiguous. The CDR3 totals 13 residues. Between the trimmed V and J ends, which lost 8 bases and 0 bases, there was a span of 8 bases. The V gene's germline CDR1 is MNHNS and CDR2 SASEGT. DNA of the CDR3: TGTGCCAGCGGGGAAAATAGCAATCAGCCCCAGCATTTT. This gives the protein CASGENSNQPQHF.

This chain uses TRBV10-2 with TRBJ1-2; D is unclear. Trimming shortened V by 4 bases and J by 6 bases, and 15 bases separated the two germline ends. CDR3 size: 14 residues. Germline values: CDR1 WSHSY, CDR2 SAAADI. The CDR3 here is CASSGTPGPDGYTF. CDR3 in DNA: TGCGCCAGCAGTGGGACTCCCGGACCTGATGGCTACACCTTC.

In this sample, this clone turned up once. This chain uses TRBV27 with TRBJ1-1; tentative D call: TRBD1 (6 bases). Looked up from germline, CDR1 is MNHEY and CDR2 is SMNVEV (reference sequence). The CDR3 is made up of 14 amino acids. V lost 1 base, J lost 7 bases, and 13 bases lay in between. CDR3 DNA sequence: TGTGCCAGCAGTTTATTGGGGGCCCCGAATGAAGCTTTCTTT. Translated, it gives CASSLLGAPNEAFF.

The V gene is TRBV18, the J gene TRBJ1-2; no clear D. CDR3 length: 12 residues. Germline V gives CDR1 KGHSH, CDR2 LQKENI. Trimming took 3 bases from V and 5 from J, leaving 7 bases between them. The CDR3 DNA follows: TGTGCCAGCTCACCCGGAATTTATGGCTACACCTTC. It yields the protein CASSPGIYGYTF.

The gene calls are TRBV4-3 and TRBJ1-4, with 8 bases that match TRBD1. The length of the CDR3 is 14 residues. The junction had 6 bases not matched to a gene; V was cut back by 0 bases and J by 12 bases. Germline CDR1 LGHNA, CDR2 YSLEER. CDR3 sequence reads: CASSQDEQGGELFF. The CDR3 coding sequence is TGCGCCAGCAGCCAAGATGAACAGGGGGGCGAACTGTTTTTT.

V and J are TRBV9 and TRBJ2-7, with 7 bases aligning to TRBD1. The germline V gene has CDR1 SGDLS and CDR2 YYNGEE. Trimming removed 3 bases from V and 6 bases from J; junction bases left unmatched: 0. This CDR3 has 11 amino acids. The CDR3 loop is CASSAGGEQYF. CDR3 nucleotide sequence: TGTGCCAGCAGCGCAGGGGGCGAGCAGTACTTC.

This chain connects TRBV19 to TRBJ1-3; weak D call: TRBD1 (5 bases). The CDR3 contains 13 residues. V lost 6 bases to trimming and J lost 0 bases, with 6 bases between them. Germline V gene sequence: CDR1 LNHDA, CDR2 SQIVND (reference sequence). CDR3 coding DNA: TGTGCCAGTAGGACAGACTCTGGAAACACCATATATTTT. Protein product: CASRTDSGNTIYF.

The V gene is TRBV30, the J gene TRBJ2-1; D uncertain. V was pared by 1 base and J by 3 bases, with 1 base between. Germline loops: CDR1 GTSNPN, CDR2 SVGIG (reference sequence). The CDR3 sequence is 11 residues long. The CDR3 DNA follows: TGTGCCTGGAGTGACTACAATGAGCAGTTCTTC. Amino acids: CAWSDYNEQFF.

The chain uses TRBV9 and TRBJ2-3; 7 bases are a match to TRBD2. The J segment lost 5 bases and the V segment lost 6 bases, leaving 9 bases of the junction unmatched. The CDR3 runs 14 residues. The germline gives CDR1 SGDLS, CDR2 YYNGEE. The CDR3 sequence is CASTSGGLLDTQYF. The CDR3, as DNA: TGTGCCAGCACCTCCGGGGGGTTATTAGATACGCAGTATTTT.

The gene calls are TRBV4-2 and TRBJ2-1; TRBD1 aligns across 7 bases. Trimming cost V 2 bases and J 1 base; bases outside gene matches: 2. The germline V gene encodes CDR1 LGHNA and CDR2 YNFKEQ. There are 15 residues in the CDR3. CDR3 region: CASSQNRGSYNEQFF. The CDR3 nucleotides read TGTGCCAGCAGCCAAAACAGGGGTTCCTACAATGAGCAGTTCTTC.

Only a few counts were recorded for this clone. The CDR3 DNA is TGTGCCTGGAGTGCAGGACAGAACACTGAAGCTTTCTTT. Protein: CAWSAGQNTEAFF. This sequence joins TRBV30 and TRBJ1-1; possibly TRBD1 for D (5 bases). This CDR3 spans 13 amino acids. V was trimmed by 1 base and J by 1 base, leaving 7 bases between them. Germline values: CDR1 GTSNPN, CDR2 SVGIG (reference sequence).

There are a few counts of this clone. CDR3 DNA sequence: TGCGCCAGCAGCTGGGACGCTACCGGGGAGCTGTTTTTT. Translating gives CASSWDATGELFF. The chain couples TRBV5-1 to TRBJ2-2, with D possibly called TRBD1 or TRBD2 (5 bases each). Trimming removed 3 bases from V and 5 bases from J, with 8 bases in between. Germline V gives CDR1 SGHRS, CDR2 YFSETQ. The CDR3 is 13 amino acids.